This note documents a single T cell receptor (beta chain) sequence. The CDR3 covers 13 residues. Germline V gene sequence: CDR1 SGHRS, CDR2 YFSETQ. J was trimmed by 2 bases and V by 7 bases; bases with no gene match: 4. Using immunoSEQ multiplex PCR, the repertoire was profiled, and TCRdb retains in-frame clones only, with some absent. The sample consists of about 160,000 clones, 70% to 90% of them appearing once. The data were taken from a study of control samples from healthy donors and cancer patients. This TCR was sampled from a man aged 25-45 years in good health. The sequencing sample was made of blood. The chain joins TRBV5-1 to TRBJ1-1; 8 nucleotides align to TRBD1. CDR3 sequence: CASVGQGNTEAFF. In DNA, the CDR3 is TGCGCCAGCGTTGGACAGGGAAACACTGAAGCTTTCTTT.